The 5 T cell receptor beta chains below were found in one sample sequenced in a study of blood T cell repertoires in COVID-19. Clones were sequenced by immunoSEQ multiplex PCR, and TCRdb holds only the in-frame ones, with some missing. In the table there are a few hundred thousand clones, 90% of which are singletons. The specimen was peripheral blood. These receptors originate from a woman in her twenties or thirties with COVID-19, enrolled during active disease.

The chain combines TRBV7-9 with TRBJ2-3; 8 bases match TRBD2. Germline lookup yields CDR1 SEHNR and CDR2 FQNEAQ (reference sequence). V shed 6 bases and J 5 bases; nucleotides not matched to a gene: 10. The CDR3 runs to 15 residues. The CDR3 DNA is TGTGCCAGCAGGGATGAAGCGGGAGTTGGAGATACGCAGTATTTT. Encoded protein: CASRDEAGVGDTQYF.

J is TRBJ1-2 and V is TRBV18; perhaps TRBD1 as D (6 bases). Per the germline V gene, CDR1 is KGHSH and CDR2 is LQKENI. The CDR3 extends over 12 amino acids. Between the trimmed V and J ends, which lost 6 bases and 3 bases, there was a span of 8 bases. CDR3 sequence reads: CASSGQYYGYTF. The CDR3, as DNA: TGTGCCAGCTCGGGACAATACTATGGCTACACCTTC.

The CDR3 region is CATSRDGRAVTEQFF. DNA for the CDR3: TGTGCCACCAGCAGGGACGGGAGGGCCGTTACTGAGCAGTTCTTC. V usage is TRBV15 and J usage is TRBJ2-1; TRBD2 matches 8 bases. From germline, CDR1 is LNHNV and CDR2 YYDKDF (reference sequence). The CDR3 is 15 residues long. With V trimmed by 3 bases and J by 9 bases, 10 bases remained unmatched.

The chain uses TRBV6-2 or TRBV6-3 and TRBJ2-1; no clear D. From germline, CDR1 is MNHEY and CDR2 SVGEGT. This CDR3 is built from 17 residues. Trimming took off 0 bases at V and 3 bases at J, with 15 bases between the two ends. CDR3 amino acids: CASSYSNLGLDYNEQFF. CDR3 nucleotide sequence: TGTGCCAGCAGTTACTCGAACCTAGGTCTCGACTACAATGAGCAGTTCTTC.

The V gene is TRBV28, the J gene TRBJ1-2, with D possibly being TRBD1 (6 bases). The ends were cut back, 3 bases at V and 1 base at J, with 9 bases in the middle. The length of the CDR3 is 14 residues. CDR1 is MDHEN and CDR2 is SYDVKM in the germline V gene. CDR3: CASSLTGVNYGYTF. The CDR3 DNA follows: TGTGCCAGCAGTTTGACAGGAGTTAACTATGGCTACACCTTC.